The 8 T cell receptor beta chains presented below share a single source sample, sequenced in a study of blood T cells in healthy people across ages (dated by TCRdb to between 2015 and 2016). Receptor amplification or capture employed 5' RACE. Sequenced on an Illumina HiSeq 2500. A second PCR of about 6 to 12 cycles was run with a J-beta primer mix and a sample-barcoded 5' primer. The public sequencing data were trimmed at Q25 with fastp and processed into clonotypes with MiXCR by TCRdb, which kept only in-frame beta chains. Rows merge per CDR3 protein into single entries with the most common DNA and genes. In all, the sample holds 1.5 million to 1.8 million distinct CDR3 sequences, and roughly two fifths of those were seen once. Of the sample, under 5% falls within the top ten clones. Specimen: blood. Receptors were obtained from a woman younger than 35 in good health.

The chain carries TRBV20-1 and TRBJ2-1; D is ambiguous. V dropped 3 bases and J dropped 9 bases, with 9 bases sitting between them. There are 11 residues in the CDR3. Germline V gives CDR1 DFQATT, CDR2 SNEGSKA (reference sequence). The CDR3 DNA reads TGCAGTGCTAGCCGAGTGGGTGAGCAGTTCTTC. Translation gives CSASRVGEQFF.

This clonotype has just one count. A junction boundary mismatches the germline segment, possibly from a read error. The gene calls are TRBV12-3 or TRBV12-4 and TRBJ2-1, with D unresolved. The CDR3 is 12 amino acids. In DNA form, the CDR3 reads TGTGCCAGCAGGTCTATCCAGAATGAGCAGCTCTTC. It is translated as CASRSIQNEQLF.

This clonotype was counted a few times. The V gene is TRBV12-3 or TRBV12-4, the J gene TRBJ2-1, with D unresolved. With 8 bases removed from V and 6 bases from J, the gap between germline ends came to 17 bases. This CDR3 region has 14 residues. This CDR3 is CASDSQLESNEQFF. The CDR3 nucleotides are TGTGCCAGCGATTCCCAACTGGAATCCAATGAGCAGTTCTTC.

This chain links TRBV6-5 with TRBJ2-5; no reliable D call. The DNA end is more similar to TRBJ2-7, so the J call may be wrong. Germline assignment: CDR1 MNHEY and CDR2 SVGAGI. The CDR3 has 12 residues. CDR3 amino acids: CASSGYLGEQYF. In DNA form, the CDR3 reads TGTGCCAGCTCAGGCTATTTAGGCGAGCAGTACTTC.

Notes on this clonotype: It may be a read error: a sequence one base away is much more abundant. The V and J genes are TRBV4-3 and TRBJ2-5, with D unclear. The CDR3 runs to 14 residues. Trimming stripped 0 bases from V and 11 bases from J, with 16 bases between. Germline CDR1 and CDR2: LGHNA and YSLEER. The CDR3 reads CASSQDSRSNEQYF. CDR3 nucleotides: TGCGCCAGCAGCCAAGATTCACGGTCCAATGAGCAGTACTTC.

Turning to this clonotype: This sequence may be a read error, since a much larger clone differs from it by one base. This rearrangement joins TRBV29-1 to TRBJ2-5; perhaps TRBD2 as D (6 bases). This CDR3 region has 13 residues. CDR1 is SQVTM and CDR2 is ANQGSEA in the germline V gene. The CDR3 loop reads CSVEASAQEAQYF. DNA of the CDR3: TGCAGCGTTGAAGCTAGCGCACAAGAGGCCCAGTACTTC. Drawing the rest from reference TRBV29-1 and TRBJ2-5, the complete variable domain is SAVISQKPSRDICQRGTSLTIQCQVDSQVTMMFWYRQQPGQSLTLIATANQGSEATYESGFVIDKFPISRPNLTFSTLTVSNMSPEDSSIYLCSVEASAQEAQYFGPGTRLLVL.

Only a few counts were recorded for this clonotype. CDR3 DNA sequence: TGTGCCAGCAGCGTTCGACACAGGGAAACAGATACGCAGTATTTT. Translation gives CASSVRHRETDTQYF. The genes are TRBV9 and TRBJ2-3; tentatively, D is TRBD1 (6 bases). The V gene lost 2 bases and the J gene lost 3 bases, with 13 bases spanning the gap. This CDR3 comprises 15 residues. Germline CDR1 and CDR2: SGDLS and YYNGEE.

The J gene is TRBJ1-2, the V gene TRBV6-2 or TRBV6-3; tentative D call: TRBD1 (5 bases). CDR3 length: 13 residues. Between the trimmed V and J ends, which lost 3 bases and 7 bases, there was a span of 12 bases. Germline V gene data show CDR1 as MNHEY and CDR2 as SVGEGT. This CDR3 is CASSYRGEVGYTF. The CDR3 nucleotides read TGTGCCAGCAGTTATAGAGGGGAGGTTGGCTACACCTTC.